This TCR beta chain was obtained from a study of identical twins. Germline CDR1 and CDR2: GTSNPN and SVGIG (reference sequence). This CDR3 comprises 12 residues. Losses at the gene ends were 5 bases for V and 3 bases for J; bases not matched to a gene: 1. Via MiXCR, TCRdb re-called the 5' RACE reads, giving one row per CDR3 protein. This sample has about 700,000 distinct CDR3 sequences, with around 8.6% found just once. This sample was shared with a second study, whose subject was yellow fever vaccine responses in identical twins. That source reports: Reportedly, twins' vaccine T cell responses looked partly convergent and partly personalized.

The sequenced sample consisted of PBMCs. The TCR sequence derives from a woman aged 18-29 years in good health. The genes are TRBV30 and TRBJ1-2; 9 nucleotides agree with TRBD1. CDR3 DNA: TGTGCCTGGGGGGACAGGGACTATGGCTACACCTTC. It is translated as CAWGDRDYGYTF.